What follows describes a single TCR beta chain. Its antigen is unidentified. CDR3 length: 16 amino acids. Trimming left V 6 bases short and J 0 bases short, with 14 bases between. TCRdb reprocessed the reads via MiXCR and lists one record per CDR3 protein. In the table there are 100,000 to 120,000 distinct CDR3 sequences, 30% of which are singletons. These data originate in a study of T cell repertoires in cytomegalovirus infection. The TCR originated in a human donor in good health (CMV status not recorded). Some clones in this sample may be carry-over from other donors' samples. Sequencing used CD8+ T cells from cultured PBMCs, obtained from culture after CMV antigen stimulation. This chain uses TRBV12-3 or TRBV12-4 with TRBJ1-4; D gene ambiguous. The CDR3 coding sequence is TGTGCCAGCAGCCAAACCGGACGGGCAACTAATGAAAAACTGTTTTTT. It translates to CASSQTGRATNEKLFF.